This T cell receptor (beta chain) was identified in a study of T cells in narcolepsy (dated by TCRdb to 2016 to 2019). About the full investigation: The study enrolled patients with narcolepsy type 1 or type 2 (NT1, NT2) together with healthy control donors. The study used TCR Vbeta sequencing to track clonotypes in blood and CSF while looking for autoreactive T cells in narcolepsy patients that target self-antigens of hypocretin neurons (hypocretin, TRIB2).

To note about this clone: It lacks a known antigen. No base quality values were provided; no much bigger clone lies one nucleotide off.

For TCR Vbeta sequencing, memory CD4+ T cells were sorted ex vivo from the peripheral blood of narcolepsy patients and healthy controls. Overall study outcomes, separate from this receptor: No sequences matching autoreactive T cell clones were present in some of the blood memory CD4+ repertoires from patients and controls. Autoreactive clonotypes were reported to be detected serially in the blood of the same patients and of different patients, but not in the blood of healthy controls. In plots comparing CSF and blood CD4+ T cell clonotypes from the same patient, HCRT-specific and TRIB2-specific autoreactive clonotypes were highlighted. Patients and controls had similar numbers of sequenced blood memory CD4+ clonotypes, with averages of roughly 38,000 in patients and 30,000 to 35,000 in controls.

The library was built by means of the immunoSEQ multiplex PCR assay. TCRdb mirrors the immuneACCESS table, restricted to in-frame sequences. Some clones are absent from its copies; in checked studies, under half trace to an unresolved V gene, and the reason for the others is unknown. This sample comprises tens of thousands of clones, just under 85% of them detected only once. About 1.3% of the sample is in the top ten clones. The cysteine opens and the phenylalanine closes a CDR3 of 14 amino acids. Just CDR3 DNA is preserved here, 42 bases in frame from base 1. Based on the germline V gene, the CDR1 and CDR2 sequences are KGHSH and LQKENI. Relative to germline, V is missing 2 bases and J is missing 7 bases, with 3 bases of the junction outside any gene match.

The sequence derives from a human donor with narcolepsy. Sequencing was carried out using CD45RA- memory CD4+ T cells from PBMCs. This specimen's cell subset or site label, per the study, means: memory T cells sorted ex vivo from peripheral blood. This receptor chain uses TRBV18 and TRBJ2-3; 10 bases in between match TRBD2. The nucleotide sequence is given as TGTGCCAGCTCACCAACACTAGCGGGATATACGCAGTATTTT. It encodes CASSPTLAGYTQYF.